One and the same sample provided the 19 T cell receptor beta chains below, sequenced in a study of human T cells and chemical hapten exposure. TCRdb independently ran MiXCR on the RACE reads; one entry per CDR3 protein. The sample lists some 120,000 distinct CDR3 sequences; about 12% were seen once. Specified time point: patch test 1, 2 weeks after DPC sensitization. Treatment described: therapeutic diphenylcyclopropenone sensitization with weekly scalp DPC. The input for sequencing was whole blood, taken in connection with sensitization to the hapten diphenylcyclopropenone (DPC). The receptors were sampled from a woman in her forties or fifties with alopecia areata. Some clones in this sample may be carry-over from other donors' samples.

At least ten counts were recorded for this clonotype. The chain links TRBV29-1 to TRBJ1-5, with 8 bases matching TRBD1. CDR3 length: 14 residues. Germline CDR1 and CDR2: SQVTM and ANQGSEA. V was pared by 5 bases and J by 1 base, with 4 bases of the junction left unmatched. CDR3 coding DNA: TGCAGCGTTACCGGACAGGGCAGCAATCAGCCCCAGCATTTT. This sequence encodes CSVTGQGSNQPQHF.

This rearrangement joins TRBV6-5 to TRBJ1-1, with D tentatively TRBD1 (5 bases). Looked up from germline, CDR1 is MNHEY and CDR2 is SVGAGI. This CDR3 contains 14 residues. V shed 2 bases and J shed 1 base, with 8 bases lying between them. CDR3 sequence: CASSYDRRNTEAFF. The CDR3 nucleotides read TGTGCCAGCAGTTACGACAGAAGGAACACTGAAGCTTTCTTT.

The chain employs TRBV20-1 and TRBJ1-3; the D is unclear. The length of the CDR3 is 13 residues. Germline CDR1 is DFQATT and CDR2 is SNEGSKA (reference sequence). V lost 6 bases and J 3 bases, leaving 12 bases between the germline ends. Here the CDR3 reads CSALRLLGNTIYF. The CDR3 DNA is TGCAGTGCCCTGAGGTTACTTGGAAACACCATATATTTT.

The chain combines TRBV28 with TRBJ1-2; D call uncertain. Per germline, CDR1 MDHEN and CDR2 SYDVKM. V was cut by 6 bases and J by 8 bases, with 10 bases left in between. CDR3 size: 11 residues. This CDR3 is CASSSTFGYTF. In DNA, the CDR3 is TGTGCCAGCAGCTCGACATTCGGCTACACCTTC.

This chain joins TRBV20-1 and TRBJ1-5; D possibly corresponds to TRBD1 (5 bases). Trimming left V 5 bases short and J 0 bases short, with 11 bases between. Per the germline V gene, CDR1 is DFQATT and CDR2 is SNEGSKA (reference sequence). The CDR3 spans 14 residues. CDR3 bases: TGCAGTGCTTCGTCGACAGTTAGCAATCAGCCCCAGCATTTT. Its translation is CSASSTVSNQPQHF.

This clonotype was observed at least ten times. The rearrangement uses TRBV28 and TRBJ1-5; D ambiguous. V lost 4 bases, J lost 7 bases, and 14 bases lay in between. The CDR3 loop spans 14 amino acids. The germline gives CDR1 MDHEN, CDR2 SYDVKM. CDR3 sequence reads: CASSSLWGGQPQHF. The CDR3 region has the DNA TGTGCCAGCAGTTCTCTCTGGGGAGGGCAGCCCCAGCATTTT.

This clonotype was counted at least ten times. The chain links TRBV29-1 to TRBJ1-3; D ambiguous. V was shortened by 7 bases and J by 0 bases, with 4 bases between the two germline ends. CDR1 SQVTM and CDR2 ANQGSEA come from the germline V gene. The CDR3 contains 11 residues. CDR3 loop: CSGRSGNTIYF. In nucleotides, the CDR3 is TGCAGCGGGCGCTCTGGAAACACCATATATTTT.

The rearrangement uses TRBV20-1 and TRBJ2-3; 8 bases fit TRBD2. After removal of 0 bases from V and 1 base from J, the junction contained 3 bases not matched to a gene. The CDR3 has 15 residues. Germline V lookup: CDR1 DFQATT, CDR2 SNEGSKA (reference sequence). Written as DNA, the CDR3 is TGCAGTGCTAGAGAGAGCGGGAGCGGCACAGATACGCAGTATTTT. It codes for CSARESGSGTDTQYF.

The chain carries TRBV7-2 and TRBJ1-5; no clear D gene. From germline, CDR1 is SGHTA and CDR2 FQGNSA. Trimming shortened V by 5 bases and J by 6 bases, and 11 bases separated the two germline ends. This CDR3 contains 13 residues. CDR3 DNA: TGTGCCAGCAGCCCGCAACCCCGTCAGCCCCAGCATTTT. Amino acid sequence: CASSPQPRQPQHF.

The chain couples TRBV6-1 to TRBJ2-1; a weak D match, TRBD1 (5 bases). Trimming took 7 bases from V and 0 from J, leaving 16 bases between them. This CDR3 comprises 16 residues. Per germline, CDR1 MNHNS and CDR2 SASEGT. CDR3 amino acids: CASTQGVYSSYNEQFF. The DNA for the CDR3 is TGTGCCAGCACCCAAGGGGTCTATAGCTCCTACAATGAGCAGTTCTTC.

This chain joins TRBV5-6 and TRBJ2-5; TRBD2 is a possible D gene (7 bases). This CDR3 region has 18 residues. The V and J ends lost 4 bases and 0 bases respectively, with 22 bases between them. In germline, CDR1 is SGHDT, CDR2 YYEEEE. The CDR3 reads CASSTRQVPTSDQETQYF. DNA of the CDR3: TGTGCCAGCAGCACGCGACAGGTCCCAACTAGCGACCAAGAGACCCAGTACTTC.

The chain recombines TRBV12-3 or TRBV12-4 with TRBJ1-6, with 7 bases lining up with TRBD1. J was trimmed by 5 bases and V by 7 bases; bases with no gene match: 5. This CDR3 is built from 14 residues. The CDR3 DNA follows: TGTGCCAGCACTCTGGGACAGAATAATTCACCCCTCCACTTT. Its protein product is CASTLGQNNSPLHF.

This clonotype was seen at least ten times. The V call is TRBV20-1, the J call TRBJ1-1; D is unclear. This CDR3 has 13 amino acids. Germline lookup yields CDR1 DFQATT and CDR2 SNEGSKA (reference sequence). The V end was cut by 6 bases, the J end by 5 bases, with 16 bases between. The CDR3 protein is CSARASGGTEAFF. CDR3 in DNA: TGCAGTGCAAGGGCTTCGGGAGGGACTGAAGCTTTCTTT.

This clonotype turned up a few times. This chain connects TRBV6-5 to TRBJ1-5; TRBD1 aligns across 11 bases. Germline loops: CDR1 MNHEY, CDR2 SVGAGI. The CDR3 contains 15 residues. V shed 8 bases, J shed 4 bases, and the junction held 7 bases outside the gene matches. In nucleotides, the CDR3 is TGTGCCAGCGGCGAGGACAGGGGGCGAAATCAGCCCCAGCATTTT. It encodes CASGEDRGRNQPQHF.

This clonotype was seen more than once but under ten times. The chain uses TRBV5-5 and TRBJ1-2, with 8 bases lining up with TRBD1. Trimming at V came to 3 bases and at J to 3 bases, leaving 13 bases not matched to a gene. The CDR3 has 17 residues. Looked up from germline, CDR1 is SGHKS and CDR2 is YYEKEE (reference sequence). CDR3 protein: CASSSGREQGAYYGYTF. CDR3 nucleotides: TGTGCCAGCAGCTCGGGTCGGGAGCAGGGGGCTTACTATGGCTACACCTTC.

This chain joins TRBV7-9 and TRBJ1-6; tentative D call: TRBD1 (5 bases). V was pared by 4 bases and J by 1 base, with 14 bases between. The CDR3 length is 17 residues. Germline loops: CDR1 SEHNR, CDR2 FQNEAQ (reference sequence). The CDR3: CASSSTQGGSYNSPLHF. The DNA for the CDR3 is TGTGCCAGCAGCTCCACGCAGGGTGGATCCTATAATTCACCCCTCCACTTT.

V gene TRBV5-1 combines with J gene TRBJ1-1, with 10 bases lining up with TRBD1. This CDR3 region has 14 residues. After removal of 3 bases from V and 5 bases from J, the junction contained 4 bases not matched to a gene. Per germline, CDR1 SGHRS and CDR2 YFSETQ. The CDR3 DNA follows: TGCGCCAGCAGCTGGGACAGGGGAATAACTGAAGCTTTCTTT. This encodes CASSWDRGITEAFF.

This clonotype was seen only a few times. The CDR3 loop is CASSLESVGSSYNEQFF. DNA of the CDR3: TGTGCCAGCAGCTTAGAGTCCGTGGGCAGCTCCTACAATGAGCAGTTCTTC. The rearrangement uses TRBV7-6 and TRBJ2-1; D call uncertain. CDR3 length: 17 residues. Deletions cut 1 base from V and 0 bases from J, with 13 bases between. Germline V gene data show CDR1 as SGHVS and CDR2 as FNYEAQ.

The rearrangement links TRBV20-1 to TRBJ2-3; TRBD2 is a possible D gene (7 bases). The ends were cut back, 5 bases at V and 4 bases at J, with 25 bases in the middle. CDR1 is DFQATT, CDR2 SNEGSKA, per germline (reference sequence). The CDR3 totals 17 residues. CDR3 DNA: TGCAGTGCTCCCGACCCTTTGAGGGGGGGGCTCCCAGATACGCAGTATTTT. It is translated as CSAPDPLRGGLPDTQYF.